By sample fraction, the clone carrying this T cell receptor (beta chain) is medium-sized. The antigen is unknown. In the authors' workflow: Built for papillary thyroid cancer, a distant-metastasis classifier drew on CDR3 differences across clinicopathological groups. TCRdb re-called the PCR reads with MiXCR. The V and J calls and clone size are TCRdb's, not the authors'. The sample has around 5,300 clones; just under 25% are singletons. Patients underwent thyroid surgery, and none had received any treatment before it. The sample comes from a study of metastatic and nonmetastatic thyroid tumors. Turning to the study itself: For malignant and benign thyroid patients, tumor or nodule tissue and blood were the sources whose repertoires were compared.

Overall study findings and caveats: Malignant tumors reportedly showed significantly higher TCR beta diversity than benign nodules in both blood and tumor.

Between the trimmed V and J ends, which lost 2 bases and 7 bases, there was a span of 15 bases. The germline V gene has CDR1 GTSNPN and CDR2 SVGIG (reference sequence). The CDR3 extends over 14 amino acids. The specimen was adjacent normal tissue. The sequence derives from a female donor with papillary thyroid cancer or a benign thyroid nodule (not recorded which). Some clones in this sample may be carry-over from other donors' samples. The chain links TRBV30 to TRBJ1-5; D is unclear. CDR3: CAWSLNEVKQPQHF. CDR3 DNA: TGTGCCTGGAGTCTGAATGAGGTGAAACAGCCCCAGCATTTT.